The 8 T cell receptor beta chains given below trace back to one sample, sequenced in a study of T cells in Graves' hyperthyroidism and ophthalmopathy. RNA transcripts were the template for amplifying TCR beta CDR3 regions. When the TCR CDR3 underwent first-round RT-PCR, the HTBI primer set was used. TCRdb analysed the multiplex PCR reads with MiXCR anew, one entry per CDR3 protein. Of about 250,000 distinct CDR3 sequences in the sample, about 15% were seen once. Source material: blood. These receptors all come from a woman aged 50 to 65 with Graves' hyperthyroidism that later progressed to Graves' ophthalmopathy.

This chain joins TRBV9 and TRBJ2-4, with D maybe TRBD2 (5 bases). The germline V gene encodes CDR1 SGDLS and CDR2 YYNGEE. CDR3 length: 17 amino acids. V dropped 4 bases and J dropped 2 bases, with 19 bases sitting between them. The CDR3 protein is CASSRRGGEGPKNIQYF. The CDR3, as DNA: TGTGCCAGCAGCAGACGCGGAGGTGAAGGTCCCAAAAACATTCAGTACTTC.

The sample holds many counts of this clonotype. The rearrangement uses TRBV20-1 and TRBJ2-3; 7 nucleotides align to TRBD2. After removal of 5 bases from V and 4 bases from J, the junction contained 9 bases not matched to a gene. The CDR3 length is 14 residues. CDR1 DFQATT and CDR2 SNEGSKA come from the germline V gene (reference sequence). This CDR3 is CSASTSVRPDTQYF. In DNA, the CDR3 is TGCAGTGCTTCAACTAGCGTTCGGCCAGATACGCAGTATTTT.

This clonotype occurred many times. V is TRBV6-1 and J is TRBJ2-1; D might be TRBD2 (6 bases). The CDR3 sequence is 16 residues long. The V and J ends lost 2 bases and 5 bases respectively, with 16 bases between them. Germline CDR1 is MNHNS and CDR2 is SASEGT. DNA for the CDR3: TGTGCCAGCAGTGAATATTATGGGGGGAACCACAATGAGCAGTTCTTC. It is translated as CASSEYYGGNHNEQFF.

In this sample, this clonotype turned up many times. The CDR3 spells CASSLTSGYTEAFF. CDR3 DNA: TGTGCCAGCAGCTTAACGTCAGGGTACACTGAAGCTTTCTTT. The chain carries TRBV5-5 and TRBJ1-1, with D perhaps TRBD1 (5 bases). The germline V gene encodes CDR1 SGHKS and CDR2 YYEKEE (reference sequence). This CDR3 spans 14 amino acids. V was trimmed by 2 bases and J by 3 bases, leaving 11 bases between them.

This clonotype has a count of ten or more. V and J are TRBV28 and TRBJ1-5; D is unclear. Germline CDR1 MDHEN, CDR2 SYDVKM. This CDR3 comprises 13 residues. Trimming cost V 3 bases and J 4 bases, with 7 bases left between them. CDR3 region: CASSLGTNQPQHF. CDR3 bases: TGTGCCAGCAGTTTGGGAACAAATCAGCCCCAGCATTTT.

This chain connects TRBV24-1 to TRBJ2-1, with 9 bases fitting TRBD1. Germline trimming cut 3 bases from V and 4 bases from J; bases unmatched to any gene: 6. Germline assignment: CDR1 KGHDR and CDR2 SFDVKD. The CDR3 consists of 16 residues. The CDR3, as DNA: TGTGCCACCAGTGATCCCGGGACAGGGCCTTACAATGAGCAGTTCTTC. Amino acid sequence: CATSDPGTGPYNEQFF.

This clonotype showed up many times. The chain couples TRBV27 to TRBJ2-7, with 11 nucleotides matching TRBD2. This CDR3 spans 14 amino acids. V shed 7 bases and J 7 bases; nucleotides not matched to a gene: 9. Germline V gene lookup returns CDR1 MNHEY and CDR2 SMNVEV (reference sequence). This CDR3 reads CASTHGLAGGEQYF. The CDR3, as DNA: TGTGCCAGCACCCACGGGCTAGCGGGGGGTGAGCAGTACTTC.

This clonotype was picked up many times. The rearrangement joins TRBV28 to TRBJ2-7, with D possibly TRBD2 on 7 matching bases. The CDR3 runs 15 residues. Trimming stripped 4 bases from V and 7 bases from J, with 20 bases between. Per germline, CDR1 MDHEN and CDR2 SYDVKM. Here the CDR3 DNA reads TGTGCCAGCAGTTCCTCCGGGGCAGGGGAGGGAGAGCAGTACTTC. This sequence encodes CASSSSGAGEGEQYF.